The entry that follows covers one T cell receptor (beta chain) sequence. The data derive from a study of cytomegalovirus exposure and HLA in healthy donors. CDR1 is SGHRS and CDR2 is YFSETQ in the germline V gene. Trimming cost V 1 base and J 0 bases, with 11 bases left between them. The CDR3 has 16 residues. TCRdb's copy holds only in-frame clones and misses some; the assay was immunoSEQ multiplex PCR. The data hold about 120,000 clones, with roughly 89% observed a single time. The sample taken for sequencing was PBMCs. The J gene is TRBJ2-1, the V gene TRBV5-1; D unclear. This receptor was identified in a woman younger than 35 in good health and CMV-seronegative. CDR3 coding DNA: TGCGCCAGCAGCTTGATTAAGGCTAGCTCCTACAATGAGCAGTTCTTC. As protein: CASSLIKASSYNEQFF.